The 8 T cell receptor beta chains given below trace back to one sample, sequenced in a study of identifying expanded T cells in peripheral blood. The protocol was immunoSEQ multiplex PCR, while the TCRdb copy is restricted to in-frame clones and leaves out a portion. The sample carries roughly 86,000 clones, 70% to 90% recorded once. Sequenced input: blood. Receptors originate from a person aged 18 to 75 in good health.

This clone showed up just once. This chain links TRBV11-2 with TRBJ2-3; TRBD2 matches 9 bases. The CDR3 sequence is 16 residues long. Trimming cost V 5 bases and J 6 bases; bases outside gene matches: 12. The V gene's germline CDR1 is SGHAT and CDR2 FQNNGV. CDR3 bases: TGTGCCAGCAGCAAGGATCCCGGGACTAGCATGGATACGCAGTATTTT. Its translation: CASSKDPGTSMDTQYF.

This sequence joins TRBV5-4 and TRBJ2-5; D may match TRBD1 or TRBD2 (6 bases each). Between the trimmed V and J ends, which lost 4 bases and 6 bases, there was a span of 16 bases. The CDR3 contains 14 residues. Germline V CDR1 and CDR2: SGHNT, YYREEE (reference sequence). CDR3 amino acids: CASSEGGQVKTQYF. The CDR3, as DNA: TGTGCCAGCAGCGAGGGGGGCCAGGTAAAGACCCAGTACTTC.

This chain connects TRBV7-9 to TRBJ2-3; 9 nucleotides agree with TRBD2. V trimming: 1 base; J trimming: 0 bases; junction bases outside the gene matches: 5. The CDR3 is 17 residues long. The germline V gene encodes CDR1 SEHNR and CDR2 FQNEAQ (reference sequence). DNA of the CDR3: TGTGCCAGCAGCTTAGACCGTCTAGCGGGGAGCACAGATACGCAGTATTTT. As protein: CASSLDRLAGSTDTQYF.

This chain links TRBV6-1 with TRBJ1-5; possible D gene TRBD1, 6 bases. V lost 8 bases to trimming and J lost 0 bases, with 14 bases between them. Germline CDR1 reads MNHNS; CDR2 reads SASEGT. The CDR3 runs 15 residues. The CDR3 DNA sequence: TGTGCCAGCGCGGGACACCTAAGTAGCAATCAGCCCCAGCATTTT. This encodes CASAGHLSSNQPQHF.

V gene TRBV4-1 combines with J gene TRBJ2-7, with 7 bases matching TRBD2. The CDR3 loop spans 16 amino acids. CDR1 is MGHRA and CDR2 is YSYEKL in the germline V gene. The junction had 8 bases not matched to a gene; V was cut back by 0 bases and J by 3 bases. The DNA for the CDR3 is TGCGCCAGCAGCCAAGATCTGGGGGGGGAGGGCTACGAGCAGTACTTC. Its translation is CASSQDLGGEGYEQYF.

The chain uses TRBV7-9 and TRBJ2-5; tentatively, D is TRBD1 (5 bases). CDR3 length equals 15 residues. Germline CDR1 SEHNR, CDR2 FQNEAQ (reference sequence). Trimming removed 5 bases from V and 2 bases from J, with 15 bases in between. CDR3 amino acids: CASSLIGTGQETQYF. In DNA form, the CDR3 reads TGTGCCAGCAGCCTAATAGGAACAGGACAAGAGACCCAGTACTTC.

The chain has TRBV6-1 and TRBJ1-2; D not certain. The CDR3 is 14 residues long. The ends were cut back, 6 bases at V and 4 bases at J, with 15 bases in the middle. CDR1 and CDR2 from the germline V gene are MNHNS and SASEGT. The CDR3 here is CASSEKDGPYGYTF. In DNA form, the CDR3 reads TGTGCCAGCAGCGAAAAAGACGGCCCCTATGGCTACACCTTC.

The chain recombines TRBV6-1 with TRBJ2-5; TRBD1 might be the D (6 bases). Germline assignment: CDR1 MNHNS and CDR2 SASEGT. V lost 2 bases and J lost 4, with 8 bases in between. This CDR3 has 13 amino acids. The CDR3 coding sequence is TGTGCCAGCAGTGAACTCAGGGGAGAGACCCAGTACTTC. Protein product: CASSELRGETQYF.